The 17 T cell receptor beta chains reported below all come from one sample, sequenced in a study of cytomegalovirus exposure and HLA in healthy donors. PCR involved 60 Vbeta and 13 Jbeta primers. Only in-frame clones appear in the TCRdb table, and some are missing; sequencing was by immunoSEQ multiplex PCR. The table lists under 200,000 clones, around 68% of them singletons, with approximately 1.5% in the top ten. Input material: PBMCs. These receptors originate from a man in his fifties in good health and CMV-seronegative.

The chain employs TRBV10-3 and TRBJ1-1; D may be TRBD1 (6 bases). This CDR3 is built from 14 residues. The germline V gene has CDR1 ENHRY and CDR2 SYGVKD. The V and J ends lost 3 bases and 11 bases respectively, with 19 bases between them. For the CDR3, the DNA is TGTGCCATCAGTGACGGCCCAACAGGGAAGCATGCTTTCTTT. The encoded protein is CAISDGPTGKHAFF.

V gene TRBV7-3 combines with J gene TRBJ2-1, with TRBD2 matching 12 bases. In germline, CDR1 is SGHTA, CDR2 FQGTGA. CDR3 length equals 15 residues. The trim removed 1 base at V and 7 bases at J, leaving 2 bases unmatched. The CDR3 region has the DNA TGTGCCAGCAGCTTAAGGCTAGCGGGGGGGAATGAGCAGTTCTTC. This translates into CASSLRLAGGNEQFF.

The rearrangement joins TRBV29-1 to TRBJ1-5, with D possibly matching TRBD1 (5 bases). Per the germline V gene, CDR1 is SQVTM and CDR2 is ANQGSEA. V shed 4 bases and J shed 8 bases, with 15 bases lying between them. The CDR3 spans 13 residues. CDR3 coding DNA: TGCAGCGTTGTTGGGGGGGGGAGCGAGCCCCAGCATTTT. This codes for CSVVGGGSEPQHF.

This clone was seen more than once but under ten times. The rearrangement links TRBV6-5 to TRBJ2-1; 9 nucleotides align to TRBD1. CDR1 is MNHEY, CDR2 SVGAGI, per germline. V was clipped by 5 bases and J by 4 bases; unmatched bases: 6. The CDR3 contains 15 residues. The chain's CDR3 is CASSMGTGPYNEQFF. For the CDR3, the DNA is TGTGCCAGCAGTATGGGGACAGGGCCTTACAATGAGCAGTTCTTC.

This chain uses TRBV28 with TRBJ1-2; 7 bases fit TRBD1. Losses at the gene ends were 5 bases for V and 1 base for J; bases not matched to a gene: 10. Germline V lookup: CDR1 MDHEN, CDR2 SYDVKM. The CDR3 totals 16 residues. The CDR3 reads CASSPTGLIFNYGYTF. The CDR3 nucleotides read TGTGCCAGCAGTCCGACAGGGCTAATCTTTAACTATGGCTACACCTTC.

V usage is TRBV6-5 and J usage is TRBJ1-5, with D perhaps TRBD1 (6 bases). The germline V gene has CDR1 MNHEY and CDR2 SVGAGI. The CDR3 is 14 amino acids. V was clipped by 5 bases and J by 4 bases, with 12 bases between them. CDR3 residues: CASSPRGANQPQHF. The CDR3 coding sequence is TGTGCCAGCAGTCCCCGGGGGGCGAATCAGCCCCAGCATTTT.

This sequence joins TRBV18 and TRBJ2-3; D gene uncertain. CDR3 length equals 13 residues. Germline V gives CDR1 KGHSH, CDR2 LQKENI. Trimming pared 3 bases from V and 1 base from J, leaving 5 bases between. The CDR3 is CASSPSRTDTQYF. The CDR3 DNA reads as TGTGCCAGCTCACCCTCCCGCACAGATACGCAGTATTTT.

V usage is TRBV29-1 and J usage is TRBJ2-1; TRBD1 matches 9 bases. V lost 4 bases to trimming and J lost 3 bases; unmatched junction nucleotides: 7. In germline, CDR1 is SQVTM, CDR2 ANQGSEA. The CDR3 consists of 15 residues. CDR3 sequence (DNA): TGCAGCGTTGGAGGGGACAGGGCCTTCTACAATGAGCAGTTCTTC. Protein: CSVGGDRAFYNEQFF.

The chain links TRBV18 to TRBJ1-5, with D hard to call. The CDR3 loop spans 17 amino acids. The V end was cut by 3 bases, the J end by 4 bases, with 19 bases between. Germline CDR1 is KGHSH and CDR2 is LQKENI. The CDR3 DNA follows: TGTGCCAGCTCACCCACACTCGGTTCAGGAAGGAATCAGCCCCAGCATTTT. This encodes CASSPTLGSGRNQPQHF.

The chain combines TRBV6-5 with TRBJ1-2, with D possibly TRBD1 on 5 matching bases. The germline V gene has CDR1 MNHEY and CDR2 SVGAGI. The CDR3 contains 15 residues. Trimming removed 0 bases at V and 5 bases at J, with 13 bases between. The DNA of the CDR3 is TGTGCCAGCAGTTACTCGGGGGTGGGAGGGTATGGCTACACCTTC. It specifies CASSYSGVGGYGYTF.

The chain employs TRBV28 and TRBJ2-7; 9 nucleotides match TRBD2. Germline lookup yields CDR1 MDHEN and CDR2 SYDVKM. V was clipped by 6 bases and J by 6 bases; unmatched bases: 9. The CDR3 contains 14 residues. CDR3 loop: CASRPSGGIGEQYF. DNA of the CDR3: TGTGCCAGCAGACCAAGCGGGGGGATCGGCGAGCAGTACTTC. Full variable domain (missing parts from reference TRBV28 and TRBJ2-7): DVKVTQSSRYLVKRTGEKVFLECVQDMDHENMFWYRQDPGLGLRLIYFSYDVKMKEKGDIPEGYSVSREKKERFSLILESASTNQTSMYLCASRPSGGIGEQYFGPGTRLTVT.

V usage is TRBV6-5 and J usage is TRBJ1-1; D ambiguous. Per the germline V gene, CDR1 is MNHEY and CDR2 is SVGAGI. The CDR3 has 14 residues. Trimming left V 2 bases short and J 6 bases short, with 13 bases between. The chain's CDR3 is CASSYPGYGAEAFF. As DNA, the CDR3 is TGTGCCAGCAGTTACCCGGGATATGGCGCTGAAGCTTTCTTT.

The genes are TRBV6-1 and TRBJ1-5; D may be TRBD1 (6 bases). CDR1 and CDR2 (germline): MNHNS, SASEGT. The CDR3 has 13 amino acids. Trimming pared 6 bases from V and 4 bases from J, leaving 10 bases between. The DNA of the CDR3 is TGTGCCAGCAGGACCACAGGGAATCAGCCCCAGCATTTT. Translated, it gives CASRTTGNQPQHF.

This clone has just a few counts. CDR3 in amino acids: CASSLDMIEQDVYNSPLHF. The CDR3 coding sequence is TGCGCCAGCAGCCTAGATATGATTGAACAGGATGTCTATAATTCACCCCTCCACTTT. V usage is TRBV4-3 and J usage is TRBJ1-6; TRBD1 might be the D (5 bases). Trimming removed 4 bases from V and 3 bases from J, with 22 bases in between. The CDR3 runs to 19 residues. CDR1 is LGHNA, CDR2 YSLEER, per germline.

This chain joins TRBV7-2 and TRBJ1-6; D ambiguous. CDR1 SGHTA and CDR2 FQGNSA come from the germline V gene. The ends were cut back, 6 bases at V and 7 bases at J, with 16 bases in the middle. This CDR3 region has 15 residues. Here the CDR3 reads CASSRSGVSNSPLHF. The DNA of the CDR3 is TGTGCCAGCAGTCGAAGCGGGGTGAGCAATTCACCCCTCCACTTT.

The chain is built from TRBV5-6 and TRBJ1-2; D is possibly TRBD1 (5 bases). The CDR3 runs 15 residues. The V gene's germline CDR1 is SGHDT and CDR2 YYEEEE. V was cut by 1 base and J by 4 bases, with 14 bases left in between. The CDR3 DNA reads TGTGCCAGCAGCTTGATGGGGGGACTAACCTATGGCTACACCTTC. Translation gives CASSLMGGLTYGYTF.

J is TRBJ1-5 and V is TRBV5-6, with D hard to call. Germline V gene data show CDR1 as SGHDT and CDR2 as YYEEEE. This CDR3 is built from 14 residues. Trimming left V 2 bases short and J 3 bases short, with 9 bases between. DNA for the CDR3: TGTGCCAGCAGCTTATTCACTAACAATCAGCCCCAGCATTTT. Protein: CASSLFTNNQPQHF.